The clone carrying this T cell receptor (beta chain) was counted only a few times. Its antigen is as yet unknown. The sample is drawn from a study of regulatory T cells in long-lasting Graves disease. Time point: newly diagnosed GD, antithyroid drugs for less than 3 months. Construction of the TCR library relied on RNA isolated from PBMCs. Regarding the study as a whole: Persistent cases favored TRBV28, TRBJ1-2 and TRBJ2-5.

Libraries of TCR beta came from iRepertoire HTBI primers plus Arm-PCR of CDR3 regions. TCRdb redid the calling of the multiplex PCR reads with MiXCR, one entry per CDR3 protein. The sample records some 350,000 distinct CDR3 sequences, around 16% being singletons. This CDR3 has 15 residues. V lost 0 bases and J 13 bases, leaving 16 bases between the germline ends. CDR1 MGHRA and CDR2 YSYEKL come from the germline V gene. These data were likewise used in another study, on T cells in Graves' hyperthyroidism and ophthalmopathy. That work adds: Lactation, pregnancy, other autoimmune disease or uncontrolled infection led to exclusion of patients. Initially, a first-round RT-PCR of the TCR CDR3 employed the HTBI primer set. The blood repertoire included most of the expanded thyroid clonotypes above 0.001.

This chain uses TRBV4-1 with TRBJ1-6; D call uncertain. The receptor's source is a woman aged 18-29 years with Graves disease. The sequences come from peripheral blood mononuclear cells (PBMCs), collected at new diagnosis, from a patient treated with antithyroid drugs. CDR3 DNA: TGCGCCAGCAGCCAAGAGGGGATGGGCACTCTTCCCCTCCACTTT. Translating it yields CASSQEGMGTLPLHF.